Included here is one T cell receptor (beta chain) sequence, with context. The sample is drawn from a study of blood T cell repertoires in COVID-19. Overall study: COVID-19 samples, acute and convalescent, were from the United States, Italy and Spain. T cells, B-cell-depleted T cells, or PBMCs provided the cDNA or gDNA that served as material.

The CDR3 runs to 16 residues. Germline CDR1 is MDHEN and CDR2 is SYDVKM. Trimming at V came to 5 bases and at J to 1 base, leaving 7 bases not matched to a gene. In the original analysis: Scientists estimated how many nucleated cells there were by amplifying reference gene primers. The repertoire was sequenced with immunoSEQ multiplex PCR; TCRdb's copy has only in-frame clones and lacks some. V, J and clone size derive from that table, while D and trimming were established from the DNA sequence. Altogether 150,000 to 200,000 clones are present, roughly nine tenths being singletons, with the ten largest covering 6.7%.

The TCR was taken from a man aged 40-49 years with acute or convalescent COVID-19. Sequences were obtained from peripheral blood. The chain has TRBV28 and TRBJ1-2, with 10 bases that match TRBD1. CDR3 DNA: TGTGCCAGCAGTAGCCCGGGACAGGGGATTAACTATGGCTACACCTTC. This codes for CASSSPGQGINYGYTF.